This record looks at one TCR beta chain sequence and its context. The antigen remains unidentified. This entry is derived from a study of T cell repertoires in cytomegalovirus infection. Regarding the study as a whole: CMV carriers with the relevant HLA were identified by cumulative public TCR beta family frequency. CMV-specific TCR beta clonotypes restricted by HLA-C were the ones dominating the ex vivo response.

TCRdb reanalysed the reads using MiXCR and keeps one entry per CDR3 protein. The sample contains 400,000 to 600,000 distinct CDR3 sequences, more than 40% of which appear only once. From germline, CDR1 is SEHNR and CDR2 FQNEAQ (reference sequence). After removal of 5 bases from V and 6 bases from J, the junction contained 9 bases not matched to a gene. The CDR3 is 15 amino acids. This clonotype was obtained from a human donor in good health (CMV status not recorded). Some clones in this sample may be carry-over from other donors' samples. The sequences come from cultured PBMCs, collected from culture after CMV antigen stimulation. V and J are TRBV7-9 and TRBJ2-1; 8 bases are shared with TRBD2. This chain's CDR3 is CASSPPGLGPNEQFF. The CDR3 DNA is TGTGCCAGCAGCCCTCCGGGACTAGGACCCAATGAGCAGTTCTTC.